This T cell receptor beta chain was sequenced for a study of cytomegalovirus exposure and HLA in healthy donors. Study conclusions and caveats: HLA restriction was apparent for most CMV-associated TCR beta chains in a later analysis. Later analysis showed TCR association rates varying by HLA locus, highest for DRB1 and lowest for HLA-C.

With 60 Vbeta and 13 Jbeta primers, the PCR was carried out. Clones were sequenced by immunoSEQ multiplex PCR, and TCRdb holds only the in-frame ones, with some missing. Altogether 150,000 to 200,000 clones are present, roughly 88% being singletons, with the ten largest covering roughly 6.7%. CDR3 size: 17 residues. Germline trimming cut 4 bases from V and 5 bases from J; bases unmatched to any gene: 14. Per the germline V gene, CDR1 is WSHSY and CDR2 is SAAADI. On this clone: The antigen remains unidentified.

Sequences were obtained from PBMCs. The TCR originated in a man over 45 in good health and CMV-seropositive. The chain has TRBV10-2 and TRBJ2-5, with 9 nucleotides matching TRBD2. The CDR3: CASSGNPSGASRETQYF. The CDR3 region has the DNA TGCGCCAGCAGTGGAAATCCTAGCGGGGCTTCCCGGGAGACCCAGTACTTC.